This T cell receptor (beta chain) was found in a study of T cell responses to AZD1222 COVID-19 vaccine. Generated by immunoSEQ multiplex PCR, the TCRdb table keeps only in-frame clones and is missing some. The table lists 90,000 to 120,000 clones, nearly 90% of them singletons. Study-wide points: Spike was spanned by vaccine-associated CD4 TCRs, which were dominant at 160-218 and 743-854. Repertoire sampling occurred only after the peak T cell response. Unmutated regions of variants are reportedly targeted by nearly half of spike-specific TCRs.

Details on this clone: Its antigen is not identified.

This CDR3 comprises 14 residues. From germline, CDR1 is LNHDA and CDR2 SQIVND (reference sequence). Deletions cut 5 bases from V and 4 bases from J, with 15 bases between. Sample: peripheral blood, taken 28 days after the second AZD1222 dose. This sequence originates from an adult who received the AZD1222 COVID-19 vaccine. This chain links TRBV19 with TRBJ2-7, with D possibly being TRBD1 (5 bases). The CDR3 nucleotides are TGTGCCAGTAGTCCCAGCTGGGGCTCTTACGAGCAGTACTTC. This encodes CASSPSWGSYEQYF.